This T cell receptor beta chain was obtained from a study of T-cell reconstitution after alpha-beta-depleted transplantation in children (TCRdb year 2016). About the investigation overall: The study quantitatively tracked T-cell immune reconstitution after TCRalphabeta/CD19-depleted allogeneic hematopoietic cell transplantation in children using TCR repertoire profiling.

This clonotype was seen at least ten times. The antigen this receptor binds is unknown. No per-base quality is available; no much larger clone lies one base away. From the cysteine up to the phenylalanine, the CDR3 has a length of 14 residues. The read is trimmed to its CDR3 DNA, 42 bases read in frame from base 1. The germline V gene (reference sequence) yields SEHNR for CDR1 and FQNEAQ for CDR2. Unmatched junction bases come to 7, with V trimmed by 8 bases and J by 3 bases. Libraries were made using PCR. Instrument used: Illumina HiSeq 2500. TCR libraries were prepared with molecular barcoding, using unique molecular identifiers to normalize TCRbeta repertoire quantification. TCRdb reanalyzed the raw reads on its own, using fastp at Q25 for trimming and MiXCR for clone calling, and kept in-frame beta chains. Duplicate CDR3 protein sequences are folded into a single record with the most common DNA and genes. Here the sample has over 550,000 distinct CDR3 sequences; under 12% occur a single time. About 4% of the sample is taken by the ten largest.

The V gene is TRBV7-9 and the J gene is TRBJ1-5, and TRBD1 matches 7 of the central bases. This material consisted of PBMCs from the stem cell graft donor, taken from the stem cell graft. The sequence derives from a human donor who donated a stem cell graft to a child with acute myeloid leukemia. The base sequence is TGTGCCAGCGGACCCGGGACAGACAATCAGCCCCAGCATTTT. It translates to CASGPGTDNQPQHF.